These 11 T cell receptor beta chains came from one sample sequenced in a study of T cells after yellow fever vaccination. TCRdb passed the 5' RACE reads through MiXCR, listing each CDR3 protein once. Among hundreds of thousands of distinct CDR3 sequences listed, about 12% were seen once. Source: PBMCs, taken on the day of the yellow fever booster vaccination. The receptor source for this set is a man aged 30 to 39 who received the YFV17D yellow fever vaccine.

This clonotype was seen a handful of times. The genes are TRBV5-1 and TRBJ2-1; 11 bases map to TRBD2. The ends lost 0 bases at V and 10 bases at J; junction bases unmatched: 6. CDR3 length: 15 amino acids. Germline CDR1 reads SGHRS; CDR2 reads YFSETQ. The CDR3, as DNA: TGCGCCAGCAGCTTGGGGGGACTAGCGGCCTCAGAGCAGTTCTTC. This translates into CASSLGGLAASEQFF.

Only a few counts were recorded for this clonotype. The chain joins TRBV6-1 to TRBJ1-6; D ambiguous. This CDR3 has 15 residues. V was trimmed by 1 base and J by 10 bases, leaving 14 bases between them. Per the germline V gene, CDR1 is MNHNS and CDR2 is SASEGT. CDR3 in amino acids: CASSEDLAWRSPLHF. The CDR3 DNA reads as TGTGCCAGCAGTGAAGATCTCGCCTGGAGGTCACCCCTCCACTTT.

The genes are TRBV3-1 and TRBJ2-6; D is uncertain. The CDR3 has 13 residues. Germline V gives CDR1 LGHDT, CDR2 YNNKEL (reference sequence). The ends were cut back, 1 base at V and 8 bases at J, with 6 bases in the middle. The CDR3 DNA follows: TGTGCCAGCAGCCAAGTTGGTCCCAACGTCCTGACTTTC. Its translation is CASSQVGPNVLTF.

The chain recombines TRBV4-2 with TRBJ1-6; TRBD1 is a possible D gene (6 bases). Germline V lookup: CDR1 LGHNA, CDR2 YNFKEQ. Trimming shortened V by 2 bases and J by 10 bases, and 21 bases separated the two germline ends. This CDR3 spans 17 amino acids. The CDR3, as DNA: TGTGCCAGCAGCCAATCAAATACAGGGAGAGTTGGATCACCCCTCCACTTT. It yields the protein CASSQSNTGRVGSPLHF.

This clonotype was detected a few times. The chain employs TRBV7-9 and TRBJ2-5, with D unclear. This CDR3 has 14 residues. Germline V lookup: CDR1 SEHNR, CDR2 FQNEAQ (reference sequence). The V and J ends lost 4 bases and 5 bases respectively, with 14 bases between them. The CDR3 DNA reads TGTGCCAGCAGCTCAGGAAGGGCGCGGGAGACCCAGTACTTC. It is translated as CASSSGRARETQYF.

Only a few counts were recorded for this clonotype. The J gene is TRBJ2-7, the V gene TRBV10-3; 15 bases map to TRBD2. V shed 4 bases and J 4 bases; nucleotides not matched to a gene: 11. This CDR3 has 18 amino acids. Per germline, CDR1 ENHRY and CDR2 SYGVKD. CDR3 sequence reads: CAISGTPSGTSGRYEQYF. For the CDR3, the DNA is TGTGCCATCAGTGGTACTCCGTCTGGGACTAGCGGGAGGTACGAGCAGTACTTC.

This clonotype was recorded at least ten times. This chain joins TRBV5-4 and TRBJ2-5, with D uncertain. The CDR3 is 15 residues long. Trimming removed 0 bases at V and 0 bases at J, with 9 bases between. Germline V gene data show CDR1 as SGHNT and CDR2 as YYREEE (reference sequence). As DNA, the CDR3 is TGTGCCAGCAGCTTGGTGGGCGGCAACCAAGAGACCCAGTACTTC. Residues: CASSLVGGNQETQYF.

The chain carries TRBV27 and TRBJ2-3; TRBD2 agrees at 11 bases. The length of the CDR3 is 15 residues. The junction had 6 bases not matched to a gene; V was cut back by 6 bases and J by 4 bases. The germline V gene encodes CDR1 MNHEY and CDR2 SMNVEV (reference sequence). The CDR3 coding sequence is TGTGCCAGCAGGTTAGCGGGAGGGTGGTCAGATACGCAGTATTTT. Translated, it gives CASRLAGGWSDTQYF.

CDR3 nucleotides: TGCGCCAGCAGTCTCACCGGGGACCTCGGAGAGCAGTTCTTC. The encoded protein is CASSLTGDLGEQFF. This chain joins TRBV5-1 and TRBJ2-1; D is perhaps TRBD1 or TRBD2 (5 bases each). The CDR3 runs 14 residues. Trimming pared 5 bases from V and 10 bases from J, leaving 19 bases between. Germline CDR1 reads SGHRS; CDR2 reads YFSETQ.

This clonotype was observed at least ten times. The V and J genes are TRBV5-1 and TRBJ2-3; D may be TRBD1 (5 bases). V lost 0 bases, J lost 5 bases, and 7 bases lay in between. Germline loops: CDR1 SGHRS, CDR2 YFSETQ. The CDR3 covers 13 residues. In DNA form, the CDR3 reads TGCGCCAGCAGCTTGGAGGGGCTAGATACGCAGTATTTT. It yields the protein CASSLEGLDTQYF.

This clonotype was recorded at least ten times. This chain joins TRBV20-1 and TRBJ1-1; D ambiguous. The CDR3 contains 13 residues. CDR1 and CDR2 (germline): DFQATT, SNEGSKA (reference sequence). The germline V and J ends were trimmed by 1 base and 4 bases, with 10 bases remaining between them. CDR3 residues: CSARAGVGTEAFF. CDR3 DNA sequence: TGCAGTGCTAGAGCCGGGGTGGGCACTGAAGCTTTCTTT.